This T cell receptor (beta chain) was captured in a study of cytomegalovirus exposure and HLA in healthy donors. Germline loops: CDR1 SQVTM, CDR2 ANQGSEA. V trimming: 7 bases; J trimming: 5 bases; junction bases outside the gene matches: 13. The CDR3 length is 16 residues. The study ran its PCR with 60 Vbeta and 13 Jbeta primers. Sequenced by immunoSEQ multiplex PCR; TCRdb stores in-frame clones only, minus some. The repertoire includes roughly 130,000 clones, over 70% of them detected once, and around 3.6% sits in the top ten. This rearrangement joins TRBV29-1 to TRBJ2-3; 12 bases agree with TRBD2. What was sequenced was PBMCs. The TCR was taken from a woman aged 40 to 50 in good health and CMV-seronegative. The CDR3 is CSARNPSGRAGDTQYF. The CDR3 nucleotides are TGCAGCGCCCGAAACCCTAGCGGGAGGGCCGGAGATACGCAGTATTTT.